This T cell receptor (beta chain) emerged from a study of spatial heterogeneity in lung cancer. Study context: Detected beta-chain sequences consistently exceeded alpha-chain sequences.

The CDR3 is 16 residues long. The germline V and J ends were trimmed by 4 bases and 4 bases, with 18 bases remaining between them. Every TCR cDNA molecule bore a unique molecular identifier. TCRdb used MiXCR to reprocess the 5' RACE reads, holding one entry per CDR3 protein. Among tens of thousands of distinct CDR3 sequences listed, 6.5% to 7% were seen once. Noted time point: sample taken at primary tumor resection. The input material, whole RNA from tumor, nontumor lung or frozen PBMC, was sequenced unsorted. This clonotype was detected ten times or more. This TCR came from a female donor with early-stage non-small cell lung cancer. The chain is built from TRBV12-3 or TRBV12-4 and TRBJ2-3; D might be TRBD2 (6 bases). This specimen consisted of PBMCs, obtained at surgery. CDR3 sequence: CASSSRDLGIADTQYF. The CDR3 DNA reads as TGTGCCAGCAGTTCCCGGGACTTGGGCATAGCAGATACGCAGTATTTT.